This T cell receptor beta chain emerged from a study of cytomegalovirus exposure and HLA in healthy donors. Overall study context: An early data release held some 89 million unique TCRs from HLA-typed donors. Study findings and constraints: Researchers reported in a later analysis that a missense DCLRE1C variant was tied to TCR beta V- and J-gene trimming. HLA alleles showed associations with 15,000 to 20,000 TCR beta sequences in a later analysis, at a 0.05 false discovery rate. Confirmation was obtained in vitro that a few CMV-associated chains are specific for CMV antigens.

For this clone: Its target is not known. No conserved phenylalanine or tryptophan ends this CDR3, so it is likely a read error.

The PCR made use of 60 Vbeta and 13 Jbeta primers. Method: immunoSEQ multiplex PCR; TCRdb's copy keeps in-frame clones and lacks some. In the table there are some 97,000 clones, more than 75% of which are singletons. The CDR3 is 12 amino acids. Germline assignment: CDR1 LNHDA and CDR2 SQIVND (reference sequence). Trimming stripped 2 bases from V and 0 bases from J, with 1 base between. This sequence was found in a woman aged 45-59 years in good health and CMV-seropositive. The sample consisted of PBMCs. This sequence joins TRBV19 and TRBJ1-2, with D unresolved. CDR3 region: CASSIPNYGYTV. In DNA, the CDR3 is TGTGCCAGTAGTATACCTAACTATGGCTACACCGTC.